This T cell receptor beta chain is from a study of blood T cell repertoires in COVID-19 (dated by TCRdb to about 2020). Describing the broader study: Samples from collaborators originated in the United States, Italy and Spain and spanned both the acute and convalescent phases of COVID-19. The prospective study material was composed of cDNA or gDNA derived from T cells, B-cell-depleted T cells, or PBMCs. Subjects who had been exposed to COVID-19, were actively infected with it, or had recovered from it provided the deeply sampled blood TCRbeta repertoires that made up the dataset. The repertoires were made available in a free public database intended to serve as a resource for research on the immune response to SARS-CoV-2. Where available, HLA class I and class II types were taken from metadata supplied by the sample provider and were not determined by assay-based typing. The samples were drawn from the first 160 participants of the ongoing ImmuneRACE study and from over 950 subjects provided by 6 global collaborators. Sample metadata almost always included a de-identified subject ID, COVID-19 status, age in years and sex. General findings and caveats noted by the study authors: The amount of clinical and demographic metadata varied by source and participant and was provided uncurated.

The CDR3 has 14 amino acids, counting the end cysteine and phenylalanine. Only the CDR3 DNA stays, 42 bases, in frame from base 1. CDR1 and CDR2, looked up from the germline V gene, are MDHEN and SYDVKM. For this chain, trimming is 2 bases at the V end and 2 bases at the J end, and the number of junction bases without a gene match is 1. About this clone: Its antigen is not yet known. Nothing much larger sits one base from this clone, and base qualities are not available.

One collaborating source in Seattle enrolled patients during active infection and followed them longitudinally through the course of disease. Whole blood was collected in K2EDTA tubes by collaborating institutions according to the institutions' own protocols. For TCRbeta analysis, collaborators shipped samples in one of three forms: frozen whole blood, isolated PBMCs, or DNA extracted from either of those sample types. The immunoSEQ Assay, a bias-controlled multiplex PCR, was used to amplify TCRbeta CDR3 regions from genomic DNA. As for the authors' bioinformatics: Within the assay, amplification of reference gene primers was used to estimate how many nucleated cells each sample contained. Sequence reads were collapsed and filtered to measure the absolute abundance of every unique TCRbeta CDR3 rearrangement. Productive Simpson clonality was computed per sample as the square root of Simpson's diversity index over productive rearrangements. The table comes from immuneACCESS by way of TCRdb, which keeps in-frame sequences with V and J called. Part of the clones is missing from these tables; in studies checked, under half for an unresolved V gene and the rest for unknown reasons. V, J and clone size were drawn from that table, and D and trimming were deduced from the DNA. The sample records approximately 440,000 clones, about 91% of which are singletons. 10% to 15% of the sample lies in the top ten.

The sequence joins TRBV28 to TRBJ2-7, with 9 bases in between that match TRBD2. Sequencing was carried out using peripheral blood. This TCR was recovered from a woman between 45 and 65 years old with COVID-19, enrolled during active disease. Here the CDR3 is given as CASSLSGGTYEQYF. The nucleotides read TGTGCCAGCAGTTTAAGCGGGGGGACCTACGAGCAGTACTTC.